These T cell receptor beta chains were read from a single sample in a study of beta chain features in type 1 diabetes. Method: immunoSEQ multiplex PCR; TCRdb's copy keeps in-frame clones and lacks some. The repertoire holds roughly 50,000 clones, with roughly 40% as singletons. Sequencing was performed on stem cell memory CD4+ T cells from blood. These receptors were collected from a man younger than 45 with type 1 diabetes. CDR3s include the opening cysteine and the closing phenylalanine or tryptophan. A D gene is named only where the DNA matches it firmly. Clone size is shown for a subset of rows, as once, few, many or a class of expanded clone.

D gene,V gene,clone size,J gene,CDR3 DNA,CDR3 protein
TRBD1,TRBV5-1,NA,TRBJ2-7,TGCGCCAGCAGCGCACGGACAGGGGCCCTGGGCGAGCAGTACTTC,CASSARTGALGEQYF
NA,TRBV9,NA,TRBJ2-3,TGTGCCAGCAGCCTCTCCTTCACAGATACGCAGTATTTT,CASSLSFTDTQYF
TRBD1,TRBV6-5,NA,TRBJ1-1,TGTGCCAGCAGTGACAGGGGGAACACTGAAGCTTTCTTT,CASSDRGNTEAFF
TRBD1,TRBV29-1,few,TRBJ2-2,TGCAGCGCTTACAGGGGATTCAACACCGGGGAGCTGTTTTTT,CSAYRGFNTGELFF
NA,TRBV5-1,NA,TRBJ2-7,TGCGCCAGCAGCTTGGACTCAGGTTGGGCCGAGCAGTACTTC,CASSLDSGWAEQYF
TRBD2,TRBV28,NA,TRBJ2-1,TGTGCCACCAAGGGCACTAGCGGGCAAGCCTACAATGAGCAGTTCTTC,CATKGTSGQAYNEQFF
TRBD2,TRBV5-1,NA,TRBJ2-1,TGCGCCAGCAGCCCCCCAGGGAGGGCCTACAATGAGCAGTTCTTC,CASSPPGRAYNEQFF
NA,TRBV6-5,NA,TRBJ2-3,TGTGCCAGCCGGAGAACGGAAGGCACGCAGTATTTT,CASRRTEGTQYF
NA,TRBV5-4,few,TRBJ1-2,TGTGCCAGCAGCTTAGGTCAGCGAGAAGGCTACACCTTC,CASSLGQREGYTF
NA,TRBV14,few,TRBJ1-5,TGTGCCAGCAGTCCCACCGGTAATCAGCCCCAGCATTTT,CASSPTGNQPQHF
TRBD2,TRBV5-4,few,TRBJ2-2,TGTGCCAGCAGCTTGGCTGGCGCGGGAGGGCCGGGTACCGGGGAGCTGTTTTTT,CASSLAGAGGPGTGELFF
NA,TRBV2,few,TRBJ1-2,TGTGCCAGTGCAGGGGACAACTATGGCTACACCTTC,CASAGDNYGYTF
NA,TRBV18,NA,TRBJ2-5,TGTGCCAGCTCACCTGACTGGCCTGGAGGGACCCAGTACTTC,CASSPDWPGGTQYF
NA,TRBV18,few,TRBJ2-5,TGTGCCAGCTCACTCCAGGGGGAGACCCAGTACTTC,CASSLQGETQYF
NA,TRBV15,NA,TRBJ1-2,TGTGCCACCAGCAGACCCTCCGGGACTCTTTCCACCTTC,CATSRPSGTLSTF
NA,TRBV6-1,NA,TRBJ2-7,TGTGCCAGCAGTGTAGACAGGTTCGGCGAGCAGTACTTC,CASSVDRFGEQYF
TRBD2,TRBV5-1,NA,TRBJ2-1,TGCGCCAGCAGCGCGGCGGGACTAGCAGACAATGAGCAGTTCTTC,CASSAAGLADNEQFF
NA,TRBV5-1,NA,TRBJ1-3,TGCGCCAGCACCCCCGCGGGCTCTGGAAACACCATATATTTT,CASTPAGSGNTIYF
TRBD2,TRBV19,NA,TRBJ2-7,TGTGCCAGTAGTCCCCAGCGGGGGGCCTCCTACGAGCAGTACTTC,CASSPQRGASYEQYF
TRBD1,TRBV28,NA,TRBJ1-4,TGTGCCAGCAGTTTATGGGGGGCAGGGGGCGATGTTGAAAAACTGTTTTTT,CASSLWGAGGDVEKLFF
NA,TRBV19,NA,TRBJ1-5,TGTGCCAGTCAGACAGGATTGAATCAGCCCCAGCATTTT,CASQTGLNQPQHF
TRBD2,TRBV7-9,NA,TRBJ2-5,TGTGCTACGCTAAAGGGGCCTAGCGGGATGGGGACCCAGTACTTC,CATLKGPSGMGTQYF
NA,TRBV28,NA,TRBJ1-1,TGTGCCAGCAGTTTAACAGACGGGGCTGAAGCTTTCTTT,CASSLTDGAEAFF
TRBD2,TRBV2,few,TRBJ2-5,TGTGCCAGCAGTGATCGGGTCAGACTACTAGCGGGGAAGTATCAAGAGACCCAGTACTTC,CASSDRVRLLAGKYQETQYF
TRBD1,TRBV2,NA,TRBJ2-7,TGTGCCAGCAGTGTGGCAGGACAGGGTTTTGGCGAGCAGTACTTC,CASSVAGQGFGEQYF
TRBD2,TRBV5-1,few,TRBJ2-1,TGCGCCAGCAGCTTGGGACTAGCTGAAGGGATTCGCAATGAGCAGTTCTTC,CASSLGLAEGIRNEQFF
TRBD2,TRBV11-2,NA,TRBJ2-1,TGTGCCAGCAGCCTTCAGCGGGAGGCCCACAATGAGCAGTTCTTC,CASSLQREAHNEQFF
TRBD1,TRBV28,NA,TRBJ1-1,TGTGCCATCAGGGGGGACAGGGACTTGGGCACTGAAGCTTTCTTT,CAIRGDRDLGTEAFF
NA,TRBV7-2,NA,TRBJ2-7,TGTGCCAGCAGCTTTCTCTACGAGCAGTACTTC,CASSFLYEQYF
NA,TRBV7-2,few,TRBJ1-2,TGTGCCAGCAGCGAGACATGGGTTCGGGGCTATGGCTACACCTTC,CASSETWVRGYGYTF
TRBD2,TRBV29-1,NA,TRBJ2-7,TGCAGCGTCAGTGCGGGAGGGCCGGAGGAGCAGTACTTC,CSVSAGGPEEQYF
TRBD2,TRBV7-9,few,TRBJ2-1,TGTGCCAGCAGTCGATTAGGACTAGTTTCTGATGAGCAGTTCTTC,CASSRLGLVSDEQFF
TRBD2,TRBV28,NA,TRBJ2-7,TGTGCCAGCAGTTTGGTAGGGAGGGTCGAGCAGTACTTC,CASSLVGRVEQYF
NA,TRBV2,once,TRBJ2-5,TGTGCCAGCAGAGCCGGGACCCAGTACTTC,CASRAGTQYF
NA,TRBV18,once,TRBJ2-7,TGTGCCAGCTCACCGTACAGGGTAGACGAGCAGTACTTC,CASSPYRVDEQYF